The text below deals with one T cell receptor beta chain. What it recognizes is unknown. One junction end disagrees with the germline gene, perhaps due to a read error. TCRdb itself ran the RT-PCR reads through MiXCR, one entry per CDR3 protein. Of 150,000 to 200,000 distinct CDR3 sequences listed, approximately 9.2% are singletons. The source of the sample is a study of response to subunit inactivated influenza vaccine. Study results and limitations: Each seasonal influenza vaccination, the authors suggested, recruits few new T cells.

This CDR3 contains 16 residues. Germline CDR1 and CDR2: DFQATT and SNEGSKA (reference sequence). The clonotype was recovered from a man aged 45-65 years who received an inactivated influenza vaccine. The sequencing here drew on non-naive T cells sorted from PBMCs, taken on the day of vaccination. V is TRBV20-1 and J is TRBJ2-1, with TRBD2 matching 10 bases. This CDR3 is CCARASSLAGTYEQFF. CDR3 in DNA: TGCTGTGCTAGAGCGTCCTCACTAGCGGGAACCTACGAGCAGTTCTTC.